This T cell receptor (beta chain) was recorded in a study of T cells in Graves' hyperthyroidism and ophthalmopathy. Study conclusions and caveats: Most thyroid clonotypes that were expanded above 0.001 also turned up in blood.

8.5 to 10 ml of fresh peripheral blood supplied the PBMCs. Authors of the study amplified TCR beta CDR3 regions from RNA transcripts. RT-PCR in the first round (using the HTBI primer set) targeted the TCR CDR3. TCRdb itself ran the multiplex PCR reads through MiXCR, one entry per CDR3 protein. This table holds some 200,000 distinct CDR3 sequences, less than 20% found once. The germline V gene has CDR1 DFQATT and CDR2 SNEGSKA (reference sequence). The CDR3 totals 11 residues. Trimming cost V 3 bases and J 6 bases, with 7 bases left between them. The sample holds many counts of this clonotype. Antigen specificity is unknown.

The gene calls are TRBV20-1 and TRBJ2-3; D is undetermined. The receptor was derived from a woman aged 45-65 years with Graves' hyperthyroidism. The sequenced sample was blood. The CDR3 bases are TGCAGTGCTAGCCTGAGGGATACGCAGTATTTT. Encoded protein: CSASLRDTQYF.